Detailed here is one T cell receptor beta chain. Its antigen is currently unknown. The source of the sample is a study of graft-versus-host responses after intestinal transplantation. Study at large: All recipients were given anti-thymocyte globulin induction, and tacrolimus and steroids were then administered for roughly three years.

TCRdb keeps only in-frame clones here, not all; method: immunoSEQ multiplex PCR. The sample lists approximately 130,000 clones; about 92% were seen once. The V gene lost 4 bases and the J gene lost 0 bases, with 16 bases spanning the gap. The germline gives CDR1 GTSNPN, CDR2 SVGIG (reference sequence). The CDR3 contains 16 residues. Sequencing was performed on unstimulated CD4+ T cells sorted from spleen or lymph node cells, taken before intestinal transplant. The sequence derives from a human donor who received an intestinal transplant. V gene TRBV30 combines with J gene TRBJ2-1; D unresolved. For the CDR3, the DNA is TGTGCCTGGAAGAAACGAGGCCAAAGCTCCTACAATGAGCAGTTCTTC. Amino acid sequence: CAWKKRGQSSYNEQFF.